The 27 T cell receptor beta chains given below trace back to one sample, sequenced in a study of shared clonotypes between healthy human individuals. TCRdb keeps only in-frame clones here, not all; method: immunoSEQ multiplex PCR. The table lists 2 million to 3 million clones, approximately 94% of them singletons. Sequencing input: naive CD4+ T cells from PBMCs. Noted subset: CD45RA+ positively selected. The receptor source for this set is a young man in good health. Some clones in this sample may be carry-over from other donors' samples.

This sequence joins TRBV6-5 and TRBJ2-7; no reliable D call. The CDR3 length is 15 residues. V shed 2 bases and J shed 4 bases, with 15 bases lying between them. From germline, CDR1 is MNHEY and CDR2 SVGAGI. The CDR3 protein is CASSYLRAPEYEQYF. CDR3 bases: TGTGCCAGCAGTTACCTGCGCGCGCCAGAGTACGAGCAGTACTTC.

The chain employs TRBV5-6 and TRBJ2-7, with TRBD2 identical over 10 bases. Germline V CDR1 and CDR2: SGHDT, YYEEEE. The CDR3 length is 14 residues. The V segment lost 6 bases and the J segment 3 bases; nucleotides outside the gene matches: 6. CDR3 residues: CASTRTSGIYEQYF. CDR3 bases: TGTGCCAGCACCCGGACTAGCGGCATCTACGAGCAGTACTTC.

The rearrangement links TRBV5-1 to TRBJ2-3, with 9 positions matching TRBD2. The CDR3 totals 16 residues. With V trimmed by 0 bases and J by 6 bases, 8 bases remained unmatched. Germline V gene data show CDR1 as SGHRS and CDR2 as YFSETQ. DNA for the CDR3: TGCGCCAGCAGCTTGGAGGGCGGGAGGGCCGGGGATACGCAGTATTTT. It translates to CASSLEGGRAGDTQYF.

The chain joins TRBV6-6 to TRBJ1-2; 9 nucleotides agree with TRBD1. Per the germline V gene, CDR1 is MNHNY and CDR2 is SVGAGI (reference sequence). V lost 8 bases and J lost 7; bases outside the gene matches: 8. This CDR3 contains 13 residues. Here the CDR3 reads CASSRDRVGGYTF. CDR3 DNA: TGTGCCAGCTCCAGGGACAGGGTTGGTGGCTACACCTTC.

In the case of this clone: In the same sample, other DNA sequences code for this CDR3. J is TRBJ2-2 and V is TRBV7-3; D is unresolved. This CDR3 has 14 amino acids. Between the trimmed V and J ends, which lost 2 bases and 1 base, there was a span of 5 bases. The V gene's germline CDR1 is SGHTA and CDR2 FQGTGA. CDR3 residues: CASSLARNTGELFF. For the CDR3, the DNA is TGTGCCAGCAGCTTAGCTCGGAACACCGGGGAGCTGTTTTTT.

This sequence joins TRBV27 and TRBJ2-5; D is tentatively TRBD1 or TRBD2 (5 bases each). Looked up from germline, CDR1 is MNHEY and CDR2 is SMNVEV (reference sequence). The CDR3 contains 15 residues. Trimming shortened V by 1 base and J by 1 base, and 10 bases separated the two germline ends. The CDR3 loop is CASSLWWGTQETQYF. The DNA of the CDR3 is TGTGCCAGCAGTTTATGGTGGGGGACCCAAGAGACCCAGTACTTC.

The chain carries TRBV28 and TRBJ2-5; either TRBD1 or TRBD2 may fit D (5 bases each). CDR3 length: 12 residues. V was cut by 4 bases and J by 8 bases, with 11 bases left in between. The V gene's germline CDR1 is MDHEN and CDR2 SYDVKM. CDR3 residues: CASSSPGLTQYF. CDR3 coding DNA: TGTGCCAGCAGTTCTCCGGGGCTAACCCAGTACTTC. The full variable domain, completed using reference TRBV28 and TRBJ2-5, is DVKVTQSSRYLVKRTGEKVFLECVQDMDHENMFWYRQDPGLGLRLIYFSYDVKMKEKGDIPEGYSVSREKKERFSLILESASTNQTSMYLCASSSPGLTQYFGPGTRLLVL.

The genes are TRBV15 and TRBJ2-7; 8 bases match TRBD1. The CDR3 is 14 amino acids. The germline gives CDR1 LNHNV, CDR2 YYDKDF (reference sequence). V lost 6 bases and J lost 2; bases outside the gene matches: 6. The CDR3 here is CATRRNRGAYEQYF. CDR3 DNA sequence: TGTGCCACCAGACGGAACAGGGGGGCCTACGAGCAGTACTTC.

The chain joins TRBV2 to TRBJ2-4, with 9 bases identical to TRBD2. The CDR3 extends over 14 amino acids. Germline lookup yields CDR1 SNHLY and CDR2 FYNNEI. J lost 6 bases, V lost 6 bases, and 6 bases had no gene match. The CDR3: CASRDQTSGNIQYF. As DNA, the CDR3 is TGTGCCAGCAGGGACCAGACTAGCGGAAACATTCAGTACTTC.

This rearrangement joins TRBV30 to TRBJ2-1; 14 bases align to TRBD2. Germline trimming cut 3 bases from V and 6 bases from J; bases unmatched to any gene: 1. Germline CDR1 reads GTSNPN; CDR2 reads SVGIG (reference sequence). This CDR3 is built from 14 residues. CDR3 DNA: TGTGCCTGGAGGGGACTAGCGGGAGTCAATGAGCAGTTCTTC. Its protein is CAWRGLAGVNEQFF.

The V and J genes are TRBV6-5 and TRBJ1-2, with 7 bases aligning to TRBD1. The V segment lost 8 bases and the J segment 7 bases; nucleotides outside the gene matches: 4. The CDR3 is made up of 11 amino acids. Germline CDR1 reads MNHEY; CDR2 reads SVGAGI. This CDR3 reads CASQGVRGYTF. The DNA for the CDR3 is TGTGCCAGCCAGGGGGTTCGTGGCTACACCTTC.

This clone was counted once. The chain carries TRBV6-1 and TRBJ2-1, with 12 bases fitting TRBD2. The trim removed 8 bases at V and 8 bases at J, leaving 7 bases unmatched. The CDR3 is made up of 14 amino acids. CDR1 and CDR2 (germline): MNHNS, SASEGT. CDR3 region: CASGTSGFTHEQFF. The DNA for the CDR3 is TGTGCCAGCGGGACTAGCGGGTTTACCCATGAGCAGTTCTTC.

The rearrangement uses TRBV28 and TRBJ1-5; D gene uncertain. There are 15 residues in the CDR3. Germline V gene lookup returns CDR1 MDHEN and CDR2 SYDVKM. V lost 7 bases and J 0 bases, leaving 13 bases between the germline ends. CDR3 residues: CASTYGSRSNQPQHF. CDR3 coding DNA: TGTGCCAGCACCTATGGCAGTCGTAGCAATCAGCCCCAGCATTTT.

The CDR3 spells CASSTLPGLAGEYQETQYF. Written as DNA, the CDR3 is TGTGCCAGCAGCACACTCCCGGGACTAGCGGGAGAATACCAAGAGACCCAGTACTTC. The rearrangement uses TRBV9 and TRBJ2-5, with 14 bases lining up with TRBD2. Germline CDR1 is SGDLS and CDR2 is YYNGEE. Trimming took 4 bases from V and 0 from J; bases not matched to a gene: 11. The CDR3 has 19 amino acids.

This clone was recorded once. V usage is TRBV7-3 and J usage is TRBJ2-3; TRBD1 is a possible D gene (6 bases). The V gene's germline CDR1 is SGHTA and CDR2 FQGTGA. The CDR3 spans 15 residues. Trimming cost V 2 bases and J 2 bases, with 11 bases left between them. The CDR3 nucleotides are TGTGCCAGCAGCTTAGCAGGGGCCTACACAGATACGCAGTATTTT. Translating it yields CASSLAGAYTDTQYF. The variable domain in full, completed from reference TRBV7-3 and TRBJ2-3, reads GAGVSQTPSNKVTEKGKYVELRCDPISGHTALYWYRQSLGQGPEFLIYFQGTGAADDSGLPNDRFFAVRPEGSVSTLKIQRTERGDSAVYLCASSLAGAYTDTQYFGPGTRLTVL.

This clone was seen only once. The gene calls are TRBV4-2 and TRBJ1-4; D gene uncertain. The CDR3 totals 14 residues. Trimming shortened V by 0 bases and J by 8 bases, and 10 bases separated the two germline ends. The V gene's germline CDR1 is LGHNA and CDR2 YNFKEQ. The CDR3 DNA is TGTGCCAGCAGCCAAGAGGTGTCCGGAGAAAAACTGTTTTTT. It encodes CASSQEVSGEKLFF.

The chain joins TRBV29-1 to TRBJ1-4, with D possibly TRBD1 on 6 matching bases. V was clipped by 4 bases and J by 11 bases, with 17 bases between them. The CDR3 length is 13 residues. Germline-derived CDR1 and CDR2 are SQVTM and ANQGSEA. DNA of the CDR3: TGCAGCGTTGGAGGACAGTGGGGCGAGAAACTGTTTTTT. This gives the protein CSVGGQWGEKLFF.

This rearrangement joins TRBV6-6 to TRBJ2-1; 11 bases align to TRBD2. Germline values: CDR1 MNHNY, CDR2 SVGAGI (reference sequence). The CDR3 contains 14 residues. V gave up 4 bases and J gave up 12 bases; unmatched junction bases: 8. CDR3 in DNA: TGTGCCAGCAGTTTCCAAACTAGCGGGAGTTGGCAGTTCTTC. This translates into CASSFQTSGSWQFF.

The chain uses TRBV27 and TRBJ2-7; D is ambiguous. The V gene lost 1 base and the J gene lost 2 bases, with 9 bases spanning the gap. This CDR3 has 14 residues. Germline V lookup: CDR1 MNHEY, CDR2 SMNVEV (reference sequence). The CDR3 DNA is TGTGCCAGCAGTTTATGGCAGTTTCCCTACGAGCAGTACTTC. Protein product: CASSLWQFPYEQYF.

The chain joins TRBV28 to TRBJ1-2; D is undetermined. Per germline, CDR1 MDHEN and CDR2 SYDVKM. V lost 3 bases and J 4 bases, leaving 9 bases between the germline ends. This CDR3 is 13 amino acids long. CDR3 residues: CASSLEGPYGYTF. The CDR3 DNA reads as TGTGCCAGCAGTTTGGAAGGACCCTATGGCTACACCTTC.

V usage is TRBV9 and J usage is TRBJ2-1, with 10 nucleotides matching TRBD2. Germline CDR1 reads SGDLS; CDR2 reads YYNGEE. The CDR3 extends over 17 amino acids. V shed 3 bases and J 2 bases; nucleotides not matched to a gene: 8. The CDR3 is CASSAGPGLATYNEQFF. In DNA, the CDR3 is TGTGCCAGCAGCGCCGGCCCGGGACTAGCGACCTACAATGAGCAGTTCTTC.

This clone has only one observation. The V call is TRBV6-5, the J call TRBJ1-5, with 7 nucleotides matching TRBD1. The V segment lost 8 bases and the J segment 7 bases; nucleotides outside the gene matches: 8. This CDR3 is built from 13 residues. Germline CDR1 reads MNHEY; CDR2 reads SVGAGI. CDR3 sequence reads: CASADRDGQPQHF. The CDR3 nucleotides read TGTGCCAGCGCCGACAGGGACGGCCAGCCCCAGCATTTT.

V and J are TRBV10-3 and TRBJ2-7; no reliable D call. Trimming removed 8 bases from V and 0 bases from J, with 11 bases in between. The V gene's germline CDR1 is ENHRY and CDR2 SYGVKD. The CDR3 covers 13 residues. CDR3 sequence: CAILDGSSYEQYF. DNA of the CDR3: TGTGCCATCTTGGACGGAAGCTCCTACGAGCAGTACTTC.

V usage is TRBV5-4 and J usage is TRBJ2-2; TRBD1 aligns across 9 bases. Germline loops: CDR1 SGHNT, CDR2 YYREEE (reference sequence). This CDR3 has 15 amino acids. V lost 4 bases and J lost 3; bases outside the gene matches: 4. The CDR3 loop reads CASSLQGAHTGELFF. DNA of the CDR3: TGTGCCAGCAGCCTACAGGGGGCGCACACCGGGGAGCTGTTTTTT.

With respect to this clone: The sample carries other DNA sequences with the same CDR3. CDR3 loop: CASSLAAGAYEQYF. CDR3 nucleotide sequence: TGTGCCAGCAGCTTAGCCGCGGGAGCCTACGAGCAGTACTTC. The rearrangement links TRBV11-2 to TRBJ2-7; TRBD2 matches at 7 bases. The CDR3 contains 14 residues. Germline lookup yields CDR1 SGHAT and CDR2 FQNNGV. After removal of 1 base from V and 2 bases from J, the junction contained 2 bases not matched to a gene.

J is TRBJ1-2 and V is TRBV27; tentative D call: TRBD1 (6 bases). Trimming stripped 5 bases from V and 4 bases from J, with 17 bases between. This CDR3 comprises 15 residues. Germline CDR1 reads MNHEY; CDR2 reads SMNVEV (reference sequence). CDR3 amino acids: CASSLDGQTLYGYTF. The DNA for the CDR3 is TGTGCCAGCAGTCTAGACGGACAGACACTCTATGGCTACACCTTC.

The chain links TRBV18 to TRBJ1-1, with D uncertain. The V and J ends lost 4 bases and 0 bases respectively, with 15 bases between them. This CDR3 has 16 residues. Germline V gene sequence: CDR1 KGHSH, CDR2 LQKENI. As DNA, the CDR3 is TGTGCCAGCTCACTGGCCACCTCGACGTTGAACACTGAAGCTTTCTTT. Translating gives CASSLATSTLNTEAFF.